This TCR beta chain was sequenced during a study of response to subunit inactivated influenza vaccine. Notes on the study in general: There was a suggestion from the authors that each seasonal influenza vaccination recruits few new T cells.

Via MiXCR, TCRdb re-called the RT-PCR reads, giving one row per CDR3 protein. The sample lists about 500,000 distinct CDR3 sequences, 13% occurring once. Trimming took 4 bases from V and 2 from J, leaving 15 bases between them. The CDR3 runs to 15 residues. CDR1 and CDR2 from the germline V gene are SGHRS and YFSETQ. In this sample, this clonotype turned up a few times. Its specificity is unknown. This clonotype was sampled from a man aged 50 to 60 who received an inactivated influenza vaccine. The rearrangement joins TRBV5-1 to TRBJ2-5; D tentatively fits TRBD1 or TRBD2 (6 bases each). This specimen consisted of PBMCs from blood, obtained around seven weeks after vaccination. In DNA, the CDR3 is TGCGCCAGCAGCAGCTCCCCGGGGGCACAAGAGACCCAGTACTTC. Its protein is CASSSSPGAQETQYF.